This TCR beta chain was identified in a study of identical twins. Study results and limitations: Model-predicted out-of-frame TCR alpha sharing fell below observed values in monozygotic twins. Twins' excess sharing was less marked for out-of-frame beta sequences. Clonotypes of the beta chain that were abundant in cord blood carried fewer insertions (memory repertoires showed none).

Unique molecular identifiers were present on the cDNA, and a universal primer site came from template switching. Each CDR3 protein gets one entry after TCRdb re-called the 5' RACE reads with MiXCR. The table has around 340,000 distinct CDR3 sequences, around 9% seen once. The V segment lost 7 bases and the J segment 2 bases; nucleotides outside the gene matches: 4. The CDR3 totals 12 residues. Per the germline V gene, CDR1 is SQVTM and CDR2 is ANQGSEA. This clonotype turned up a few times. As yet, its antigen is unknown. The sequence derives from a woman aged 50 to 65 in good health. The sequencing input was naive T cells sorted from blood. This chain uses TRBV29-1 with TRBJ2-5; TRBD1 matches 7 bases. The CDR3 spells CSASTGQETQYF. The DNA of the CDR3 is TGCAGCGCTTCGACAGGGCAAGAGACCCAGTACTTC.